Each of the 13 T cell receptor beta chains below was sequenced from the same sample in a study of beta chain features in type 1 diabetes. The study, taken as a whole, reports: In all four CD4+ subsets, TCRB CDR3 length was significantly, moderately reduced in type 1 diabetes.

Antigens for these TCRs are unknown. The isolated RNA, all of it, was reverse transcribed, so expressed TCRB transcripts were what got sequenced. TCRdb keeps only in-frame clones here, not all; method: immunoSEQ multiplex PCR. The repertoire holds approximately 270,000 clones, with roughly 13% as singletons. The material sequenced was naive CD4+ T cells from blood. Receptors were obtained from a man aged 25-45 years with type 1 diabetes.

This clone was found a few times. The chain recombines TRBV19 with TRBJ2-2; D is uncertain. Germline values: CDR1 LNHDA, CDR2 SQIVND (reference sequence). Trimming left V 9 bases short and J 0 bases short, with 11 bases between. The CDR3 loop spans 14 amino acids. The CDR3 spells CASRQGSNTGELFF. CDR3 DNA: TGTGCCAGCCGACAAGGCTCGAACACCGGGGAGCTGTTTTTT.

V is TRBV4-3 and J is TRBJ2-1, with a possible D match to TRBD1 (5 bases). The germline CDR1 and CDR2 sequences are LGHNA and YSLEER. The CDR3 runs to 16 residues. Trimming left V 0 bases short and J 2 bases short, with 11 bases between. CDR3 coding DNA: TGCGCCAGCAGCCAAGAGGCAGGGTCCACCTACAATGAGCAGTTCTTC. Encoded protein: CASSQEAGSTYNEQFF.

This chain connects TRBV30 to TRBJ2-3; D possibly corresponds to TRBD2 (6 bases). Trimming took off 3 bases at V and 4 bases at J, with 23 bases between the two ends. There are 17 residues in the CDR3. CDR1 GTSNPN and CDR2 SVGIG come from the germline V gene (reference sequence). In DNA form, the CDR3 reads TGTGCCTGGAGCCAAGGGACTTCCCGCTTCGGCGCAGATACGCAGTATTTT. It yields the protein CAWSQGTSRFGADTQYF. The variable domain in full, with the rest retrieved from reference TRBV30 and TRBJ2-3, is SQTIHQWPATLVQPVGSPLSLECTVEGTSNPNLYWYRQAAGRGLQLLFYSVGIGQISSEVPQNLSASRPQDRQFILSSKKLLLSDSGFYLCAWSQGTSRFGADTQYFGPGTRLTVL.

V and J are TRBV29-1 and TRBJ2-2; D may be TRBD1 (5 bases). The CDR3 is made up of 13 amino acids. The V gene lost 4 bases and the J gene lost 2 bases, with 8 bases spanning the gap. Per the germline V gene, CDR1 is SQVTM and CDR2 is ANQGSEA. The CDR3, as DNA: TGCAGCGTTGGGCAGGGCAACACCGGGGAGCTGTTTTTT. Residues: CSVGQGNTGELFF.

V and J are TRBV7-2 and TRBJ2-5; weak D call: TRBD2 (5 bases). This CDR3 spans 13 amino acids. Trimming stripped 3 bases from V and 4 bases from J, with 9 bases between. The germline gives CDR1 SGHTA, CDR2 FQGNSA. DNA of the CDR3: TGTGCCAGCAGCTTTAACGCGGGAGAGACCCAGTACTTC. Residues: CASSFNAGETQYF.

The J gene is TRBJ1-4, the V gene TRBV6-5, with D possibly being TRBD1 (5 bases). The CDR3 consists of 15 residues. Germline V gene lookup returns CDR1 MNHEY and CDR2 SVGAGI. V shed 0 bases and J shed 8 bases, with 13 bases lying between them. The CDR3: CASSYSPGWTEKLFF. In DNA, the CDR3 is TGTGCCAGCAGTTACTCGCCAGGGTGGACCGAAAAACTGTTTTTT.

The V and J genes are TRBV2 and TRBJ2-3; D may be TRBD1 (6 bases). From germline, CDR1 is SNHLY and CDR2 FYNNEI. CDR3 size: 13 residues. V was pared by 3 bases and J by 5 bases, with 9 bases between. CDR3 nucleotide sequence: TGTGCCAGCAGTGATAGGGACAAAGATACGCAGTATTTT. Protein product: CASSDRDKDTQYF. Complete variable domain (other parts from reference TRBV2 and TRBJ2-3): EPEVTQTPSHQVTQMGQEVILRCVPISNHLYFYWYRQILGQKVEFLVSFYNNEISEKSEIFDDQFSVERPDGSNFTLKIRSTKLEDSAMYFCASSDRDKDTQYFGPGTRLTVL.

This clone has more than one count but fewer than ten. The V call is TRBV5-1, the J call TRBJ2-2, with D tentatively TRBD2 (5 bases). V dropped 1 base and J dropped 4 bases, with 23 bases sitting between them. There are 19 residues in the CDR3. Germline V gene data show CDR1 as SGHRS and CDR2 as YFSETQ. The CDR3 bases are TGCGCCAGCAGCTTGCGCCCGTCGAGTGGAGGTTCGGGCACCGGGGAGCTGTTTTTT. Protein product: CASSLRPSSGGSGTGELFF.

This clone was observed a few times. The V gene is TRBV28, the J gene TRBJ1-2; TRBD1 might be the D (6 bases). The V gene lost 2 bases and the J gene lost 6 bases, with 13 bases spanning the gap. The CDR3 covers 14 residues. Germline lookup yields CDR1 MDHEN and CDR2 SYDVKM. The CDR3 loop is CASSLGQGTHGYTF. The CDR3 region has the DNA TGTGCCAGCAGTTTAGGGCAGGGGACACATGGCTACACCTTC.

This clone was detected a few times. The chain employs TRBV23-1 and TRBJ2-3, with a possible D match to TRBD1 (6 bases). TRBV23-1 is sorted into the ORF group, with uncertain function. Trimming removed 7 bases at V and 2 bases at J, with 22 bases between. The CDR3 consists of 17 residues. Written as DNA, the CDR3 is TGCGCCAGCAATCCACCCCTCCCAGGGGAGCACACAGATACGCAGTATTTT. It yields the protein CASNPPLPGEHTDTQYF.

This clone was counted only a few times. CDR3 DNA sequence: TGCGCCAGCAGCTTGGCCAGATACACCGGGGAGCTGTTTTTT. Its translation: CASSLARYTGELFF. This chain connects TRBV5-1 to TRBJ2-2; D ambiguous. V lost 0 bases and J 3 bases, leaving 6 bases between the germline ends. Per the germline V gene, CDR1 is SGHRS and CDR2 is YFSETQ. The CDR3 contains 14 residues.

The chain recombines TRBV7-9 with TRBJ2-7; TRBD1 agrees at 9 bases. V lost 8 bases and J lost 1; bases outside the gene matches: 12. The CDR3 runs to 16 residues. Germline-derived CDR1 and CDR2 are SEHNR and FQNEAQ (reference sequence). For the CDR3, the DNA is TGTGCCAGCCGGGGACAGGGACGAGGTTTATCCTACGAGCAGTACTTC. It codes for CASRGQGRGLSYEQYF. The entire variable domain, with the rest obtained from reference TRBV7-9 and TRBJ2-7, is as follows: DTGVSQNPRHKITKRGQNVTFRCDPISEHNRLYWYRQTLGQGPEFLTYFQNEAQLEKSRLLSDRFSAERPKGSFSTLEIQRTEQGDSAMYLCASRGQGRGLSYEQYFGPGTRLTVT.

Only a few counts were recorded for this clone. The chain uses TRBV7-9 and TRBJ2-2; tentatively, D is TRBD1 (5 bases). The CDR3 is made up of 14 amino acids. V lost 8 bases and J 4 bases, leaving 14 bases between the germline ends. In germline, CDR1 is SEHNR, CDR2 FQNEAQ (reference sequence). The CDR3 reads CASHQGHSTGELFF. The CDR3 DNA is TGTGCCAGCCACCAGGGTCATAGCACCGGGGAGCTGTTTTTT.